Below are 17 T cell receptor beta chains sequenced from a single sample in a study of shared clonotypes between healthy human individuals. Sequenced by immunoSEQ multiplex PCR; TCRdb stores in-frame clones only, minus some. Of 1,400,000 or so clones in the sample, approximately 98.5% were seen once. Sequencing was done on a sample of naive CD4+ T cells sorted from blood. Subset described: CD45RA+ positively selected. These receptors came from a man between 25 and 39 years old in good health.

CDR3 coding DNA: TGTGCCAGCAGTTTATGGGCCGGTAGGGGGCTAAATGAGCAGTTCTTC. Amino acids: CASSLWAGRGLNEQFF. V gene TRBV27 combines with J gene TRBJ2-1, with 7 bases lining up with TRBD1. This CDR3 is built from 16 residues. Trimming removed 1 base from V and 7 bases from J; junction bases left unmatched: 10. Germline V gene sequence: CDR1 MNHEY, CDR2 SMNVEV (reference sequence).

This chain joins TRBV7-8 and TRBJ2-1; D is undetermined. The CDR3 covers 16 residues. Germline V gene lookup returns CDR1 SGHVS and CDR2 FQNEAQ. V lost 3 bases, J lost 6 bases, and 18 bases lay in between. CDR3 sequence (DNA): TGTGCCAGCAGCTTGGTAGGCAGGCCCGAGGCCAATGAGCAGTTCTTC. This translates into CASSLVGRPEANEQFF.

This clone occurred once. The chain is built from TRBV28 and TRBJ1-5; possible D gene TRBD1, 5 bases. CDR3 length: 16 residues. The V gene's germline CDR1 is MDHEN and CDR2 SYDVKM. The V gene lost 4 bases and the J gene lost 2 bases, with 15 bases spanning the gap. Here the CDR3 reads CASSSRQARGNQPQHF. The CDR3 DNA reads TGTGCCAGCAGTTCCCGCCAGGCCAGGGGCAATCAGCCCCAGCATTTT.

The V call is TRBV5-4, the J call TRBJ1-2; D remains unclear. Germline CDR1 and CDR2: SGHNT and YYREEE (reference sequence). Trimming shortened V by 1 base and J by 8 bases, and 12 bases separated the two germline ends. The CDR3 is 13 amino acids. CDR3: CASSLRAGGGYTF. Written as DNA, the CDR3 is TGTGCCAGCAGCTTGCGGGCCGGAGGGGGCTACACCTTC.

The chain combines TRBV29-1 with TRBJ2-7; 8 nucleotides match TRBD2. The V segment lost 4 bases and the J segment 3 bases; nucleotides outside the gene matches: 2. Per germline, CDR1 SQVTM and CDR2 ANQGSEA. The CDR3 length is 12 residues. CDR3 sequence (DNA): TGCAGCGTTGTAAGCGGGAGCTACGAGCAGTACTTC. Its protein product is CSVVSGSYEQYF.

Only a few counts were recorded for this clone. CDR3 protein: CATSRDLHRTDSYEQYF. The CDR3 coding sequence is TGTGCCACCAGCAGAGATTTGCACCGGACAGATTCCTACGAGCAGTACTTC. The chain is built from TRBV15 and TRBJ2-7, with D perhaps matching TRBD1 (6 bases). Germline V lookup: CDR1 LNHNV, CDR2 YYDKDF (reference sequence). The V end lost 0 bases, the J end lost 1 base, and 16 bases lay between the germline ends. There are 17 residues in the CDR3.

This CDR3 is CASSRDRAAQETQYF. The CDR3 region has the DNA TGCGCCAGCAGCAGGGACAGGGCTGCCCAAGAGACCCAGTACTTC. This chain joins TRBV5-1 and TRBJ2-5, with 9 positions matching TRBD1. Germline CDR1 and CDR2: SGHRS and YFSETQ. The CDR3 covers 15 residues. V lost 4 bases and J lost 1; bases outside the gene matches: 5.

With regard to this clone: In the same sample, other DNA sequences code for this CDR3. The rearrangement links TRBV11-2 to TRBJ2-3, with 11 bases lining up with TRBD2. With V trimmed by 1 base and J by 2 bases, 2 bases remained unmatched. CDR1 and CDR2 (germline): SGHAT, FQNNGV. The CDR3 loop spans 16 amino acids. The CDR3 loop reads CASSLGSGRATDTQYF. DNA of the CDR3: TGTGCCAGCAGCTTAGGTAGCGGGAGGGCCACAGATACGCAGTATTTT. Looking up the rest from reference TRBV11-2 and TRBJ2-3 gives the full variable domain: EAGVAQSPRYKIIEKRQSVAFWCNPISGHATLYWYQQILGQGPKLLIQFQNNGVVDDSQLPKDRFSAERLKGVDSTLKIQPAKLEDSAVYLCASSLGSGRATDTQYFGPGTRLTVL.

The chain has TRBV28 and TRBJ2-2; TRBD1 agrees at 8 bases. The V and J ends lost 4 bases and 1 base, in that order; junction bases with no gene match: 8. Germline values: CDR1 MDHEN, CDR2 SYDVKM. The CDR3 has 17 amino acids. The DNA of the CDR3 is TGTGCCAGCAGTTCCTACCGGGACAGGAGGAACACCGGGGAGCTGTTTTTT. It encodes CASSSYRDRRNTGELFF. Full variable domain (remainder filled in from reference TRBV28 and TRBJ2-2): DVKVTQSSRYLVKRTGEKVFLECVQDMDHENMFWYRQDPGLGLRLIYFSYDVKMKEKGDIPEGYSVSREKKERFSLILESASTNQTSMYLCASSSYRDRRNTGELFFGEGSRLTVL.

This chain links TRBV6-6 with TRBJ2-5, with 7 bases matching TRBD2. Germline V gene sequence: CDR1 MNHNY, CDR2 SVGAGI (reference sequence). Germline trimming cut 3 bases from V and 2 bases from J; bases unmatched to any gene: 6. This CDR3 has 15 amino acids. For the CDR3, the DNA is TGTGCCAGCAGTTATTCTAGCGGCCCACAAGAGACCCAGTACTTC. Translation: CASSYSSGPQETQYF.

This clone has just one count. CDR3 coding DNA: TGTGCCAGCTCACCAGTCAGCATGAACACTGAAGCTTTCTTT. It codes for CASSPVSMNTEAFF. The rearrangement joins TRBV18 to TRBJ1-1; D not certain. The CDR3 has 14 residues. Trimming pared 2 bases from V and 0 bases from J, leaving 7 bases between. Germline loops: CDR1 KGHSH, CDR2 LQKENI. Looking up the rest from reference TRBV18 and TRBJ1-1 gives the full variable domain: NAGVMQNPRHLVRRRGQEARLRCSPMKGHSHVYWYRQLPEEGLKFMVYLQKENIIDESGMPKERFSAEFPKEGPSILRIQQVVRGDSAAYFCASSPVSMNTEAFFGQGTRLTVV.

The rearrangement joins TRBV5-5 to TRBJ2-6; the D gene is possibly TRBD2 (5 bases). The CDR3 is 18 residues long. Trimming cost V 7 bases and J 5 bases, with 25 bases left between them. The germline gives CDR1 SGHKS, CDR2 YYEKEE (reference sequence). The CDR3 DNA is TGTGCCAGCGTGACTTATCTTAGCGTACAAAGTCGGGCCAACGTCCTGACTTTC. Its protein is CASVTYLSVQSRANVLTF.

The gene calls are TRBV7-2 and TRBJ2-5, with TRBD2 identical over 9 bases. The CDR3 spans 16 residues. Trimming took 5 bases from V and 3 from J; bases not matched to a gene: 10. CDR1 is SGHTA, CDR2 FQGNSA, per germline. In DNA form, the CDR3 reads TGTGCCAGCAGCCCGGCTAGCGGGGCCACCAAAGAGACCCAGTACTTC. Its translation is CASSPASGATKETQYF.

V is TRBV18 and J is TRBJ2-2; D unclear. This CDR3 has 9 amino acids. V was pared by 11 bases and J by 7 bases, with 5 bases between. The V gene's germline CDR1 is KGHSH and CDR2 LQKENI. CDR3 sequence (DNA): TGTGCCGAGAGCGGGGAGCTGTTTTTT. This sequence encodes CAESGELFF. The variable domain in full, completed from reference TRBV18 and TRBJ2-2, reads NAGVMQNPRHLVRRRGQEARLRCSPMKGHSHVYWYRQLPEEGLKFMVYLQKENIIDESGMPKERFSAEFPKEGPSILRIQQVVRGDSAAYFCAESGELFFGEGSRLTVL.

The chain carries TRBV28 and TRBJ2-1; D gene unclear. Germline loops: CDR1 MDHEN, CDR2 SYDVKM. This CDR3 has 13 amino acids. The V gene lost 5 bases and the J gene lost 3 bases, with 8 bases spanning the gap. CDR3 coding DNA: TGTGCCAGCAGTACCAACAACTACAATGAGCAGTTCTTC. It is translated as CASSTNNYNEQFF.

The chain employs TRBV11-2 and TRBJ1-2, with D maybe TRBD1 (5 bases). V lost 1 base and J lost 4, with 10 bases in between. The CDR3 runs to 14 residues. In germline, CDR1 is SGHAT, CDR2 FQNNGV. The CDR3: CASSLAWGGYGYTF. The CDR3 bases are TGTGCCAGCAGCTTAGCCTGGGGCGGCTATGGCTACACCTTC. The full variable domain, completed using reference TRBV11-2 and TRBJ1-2, is EAGVAQSPRYKIIEKRQSVAFWCNPISGHATLYWYQQILGQGPKLLIQFQNNGVVDDSQLPKDRFSAERLKGVDSTLKIQPAKLEDSAVYLCASSLAWGGYGYTFGSGTRLTVV.

The rearrangement joins TRBV9 to TRBJ2-3; 10 positions agree with TRBD2. Germline CDR1 reads SGDLS; CDR2 reads YYNGEE. J was trimmed by 5 bases and V by 2 bases; bases with no gene match: 5. The CDR3 sequence is 15 residues long. The CDR3 DNA is TGTGCCAGCAGCGTCGGCGGACTAGCGGTAGATACGCAGTATTTT. This sequence encodes CASSVGGLAVDTQYF. Complete variable domain (other parts from reference TRBV9 and TRBJ2-3): DSGVTQTPKHLITATGQRVTLRCSPRSGDLSVYWYQQSLDQGLQFLIQYYNGEERAKGNILERFSAQQFPDLHSELNLSSLELGDSALYFCASSVGGLAVDTQYFGPGTRLTVL.